This T cell receptor (beta chain) was obtained from a study of neurological immune-mediated disorders. Study conclusions and caveats: Across subjects, expanded clones had no CDR3 amino acid sequences in common, pointing to private repertoires in all groups.

Unsorted libraries were prepared from 2 million PBMCs that had been stored at -80 C. This clonotype was seen ten or more times. Antigen: not known. TCRdb called the 5' RACE reads again in MiXCR, with one record for every CDR3 protein. Among 60,000 or so distinct CDR3 sequences listed, roughly an eighth were seen once. Trimming shortened V by 6 bases and J by 4 bases, and 12 bases separated the two germline ends. The CDR3 loop spans 14 amino acids. Germline-derived CDR1 and CDR2 are WSHSY and SAAADI. The receptor's source is a man aged 55 to 69 in good health. The chain is built from TRBV10-2 and TRBJ2-2; TRBD1 is a possible D gene (5 bases). The sequencing sample was made of PBMCs. The CDR3 DNA follows: TGCGCCAGCAGCCCAGGGTTACCCACCGGGGAGCTGTTTTTT. Encoded protein: CASSPGLPTGELFF.